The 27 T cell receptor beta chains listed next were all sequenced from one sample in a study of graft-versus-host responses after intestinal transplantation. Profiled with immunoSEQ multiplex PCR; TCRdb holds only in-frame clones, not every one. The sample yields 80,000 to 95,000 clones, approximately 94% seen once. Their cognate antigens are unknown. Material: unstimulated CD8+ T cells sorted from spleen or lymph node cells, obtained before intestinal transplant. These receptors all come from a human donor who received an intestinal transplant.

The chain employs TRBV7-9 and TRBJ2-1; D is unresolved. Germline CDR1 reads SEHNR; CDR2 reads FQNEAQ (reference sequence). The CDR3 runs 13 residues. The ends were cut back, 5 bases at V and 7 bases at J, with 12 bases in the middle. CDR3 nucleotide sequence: TGTGCCAGCAGCAAGACTCCCGGGAATGAGCAGTTCTTC. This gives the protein CASSKTPGNEQFF. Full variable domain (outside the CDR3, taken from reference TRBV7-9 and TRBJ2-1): DTGVSQNPRHKITKRGQNVTFRCDPISEHNRLYWYRQTLGQGPEFLTYFQNEAQLEKSRLLSDRFSAERPKGSFSTLEIQRTEQGDSAMYLCASSKTPGNEQFFGPGTRLTVL.

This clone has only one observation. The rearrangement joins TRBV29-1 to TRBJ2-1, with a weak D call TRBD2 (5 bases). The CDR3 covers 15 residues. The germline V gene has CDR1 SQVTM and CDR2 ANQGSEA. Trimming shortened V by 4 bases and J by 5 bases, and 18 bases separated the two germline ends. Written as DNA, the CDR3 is TGCAGCGTTGCCACCTTGGAGAGGGCCCACAATGAGCAGTTCTTC. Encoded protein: CSVATLERAHNEQFF.

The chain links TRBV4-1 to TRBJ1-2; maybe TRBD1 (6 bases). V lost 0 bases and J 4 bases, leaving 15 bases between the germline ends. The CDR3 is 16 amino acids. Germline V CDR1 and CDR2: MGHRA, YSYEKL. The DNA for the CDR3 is TGCGCCAGCAGCCAAGATCCGGGGCAGGGGACCTATGGCTACACCTTC. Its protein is CASSQDPGQGTYGYTF.

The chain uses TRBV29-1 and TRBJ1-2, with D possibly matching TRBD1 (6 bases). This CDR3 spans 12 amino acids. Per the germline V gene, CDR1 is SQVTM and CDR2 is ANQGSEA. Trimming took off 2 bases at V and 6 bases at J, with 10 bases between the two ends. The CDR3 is CSVEYNRDGYTF. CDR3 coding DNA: TGCAGCGTTGAATACAACAGGGATGGCTACACCTTC.

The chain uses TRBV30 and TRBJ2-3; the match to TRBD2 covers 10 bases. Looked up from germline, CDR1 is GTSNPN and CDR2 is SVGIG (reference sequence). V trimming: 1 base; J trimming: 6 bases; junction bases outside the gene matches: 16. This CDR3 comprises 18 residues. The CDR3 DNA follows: TGTGCCTGGAGTGAAACAACTCTAGGAGCGGGGGGGCTGGATACGCAGTATTTT. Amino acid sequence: CAWSETTLGAGGLDTQYF. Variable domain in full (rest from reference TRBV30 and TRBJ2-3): SQTIHQWPATLVQPVGSPLSLECTVEGTSNPNLYWYRQAAGRGLQLLFYSVGIGQISSEVPQNLSASRPQDRQFILSSKKLLLSDSGFYLCAWSETTLGAGGLDTQYFGPGTRLTVL.

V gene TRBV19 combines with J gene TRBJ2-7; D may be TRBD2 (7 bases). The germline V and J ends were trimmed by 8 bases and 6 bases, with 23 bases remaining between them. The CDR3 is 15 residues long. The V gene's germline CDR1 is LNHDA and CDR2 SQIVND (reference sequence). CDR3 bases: TGTGCCAGTGGAGGGGGGGCTCCCCCAACCGCCGAGCAGTACTTC. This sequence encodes CASGGGAPPTAEQYF.

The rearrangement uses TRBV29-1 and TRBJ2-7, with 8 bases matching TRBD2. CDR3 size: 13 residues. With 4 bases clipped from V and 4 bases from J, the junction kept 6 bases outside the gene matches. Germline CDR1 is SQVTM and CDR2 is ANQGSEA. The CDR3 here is CSVGGASGYEQYF. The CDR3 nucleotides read TGCAGCGTTGGCGGGGCTAGCGGGTACGAGCAGTACTTC.

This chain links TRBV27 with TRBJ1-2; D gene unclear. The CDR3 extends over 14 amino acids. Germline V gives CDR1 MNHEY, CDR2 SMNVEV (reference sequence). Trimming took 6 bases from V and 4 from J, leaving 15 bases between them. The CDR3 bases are TGTGCCAGCAGCGTAACAGCCTCTCTCTATGGCTACACCTTC. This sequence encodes CASSVTASLYGYTF.

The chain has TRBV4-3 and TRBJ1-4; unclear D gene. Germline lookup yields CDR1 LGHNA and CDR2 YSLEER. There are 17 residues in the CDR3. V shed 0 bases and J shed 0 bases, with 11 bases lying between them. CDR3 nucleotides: TGCGCCAGCAGCCAAGAGACACATTTTGCAACTAATGAAAAACTGTTTTTT. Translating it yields CASSQETHFATNEKLFF.

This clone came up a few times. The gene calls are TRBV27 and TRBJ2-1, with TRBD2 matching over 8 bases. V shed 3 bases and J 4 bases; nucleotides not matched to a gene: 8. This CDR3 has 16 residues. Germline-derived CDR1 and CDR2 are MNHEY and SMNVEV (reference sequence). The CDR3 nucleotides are TGTGCCAGCAGTTTTGGGCGGCGGGGGGATTACAATGAGCAGTTCTTC. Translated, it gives CASSFGRRGDYNEQFF.

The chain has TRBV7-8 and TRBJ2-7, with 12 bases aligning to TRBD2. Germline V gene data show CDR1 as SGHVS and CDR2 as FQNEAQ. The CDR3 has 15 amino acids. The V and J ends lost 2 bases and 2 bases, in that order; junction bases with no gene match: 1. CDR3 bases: TGTGCCAGCAGCTTATCTAGCGGGGGGGCCTACGAGCAGTACTTC. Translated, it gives CASSLSSGGAYEQYF.

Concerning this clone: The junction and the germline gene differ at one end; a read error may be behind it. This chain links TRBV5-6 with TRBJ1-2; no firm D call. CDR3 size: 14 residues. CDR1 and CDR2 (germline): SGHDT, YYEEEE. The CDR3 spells CASSDPTVYYGCTF. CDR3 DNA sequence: TGTGCCAGCAGCGACCCGACCGTATACTATGGCTGCACCTTC.

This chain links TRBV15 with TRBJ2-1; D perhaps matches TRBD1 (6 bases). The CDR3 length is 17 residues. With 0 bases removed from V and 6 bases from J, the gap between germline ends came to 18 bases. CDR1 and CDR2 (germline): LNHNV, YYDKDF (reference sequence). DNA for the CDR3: TGTGCCACCAGCAGAGATCTAGCCGGCCAGGGGTCCAATGAGCAGTTCTTC. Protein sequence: CATSRDLAGQGSNEQFF.

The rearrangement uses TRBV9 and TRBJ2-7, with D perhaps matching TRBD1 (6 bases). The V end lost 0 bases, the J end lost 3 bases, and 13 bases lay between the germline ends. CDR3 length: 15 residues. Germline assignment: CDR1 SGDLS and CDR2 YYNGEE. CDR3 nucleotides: TGTGCCAGCAGCGTAGAGGCAGGGGCTTTCTACGAGCAGTACTTC. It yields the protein CASSVEAGAFYEQYF. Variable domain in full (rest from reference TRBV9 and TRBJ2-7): DSGVTQTPKHLITATGQRVTLRCSPRSGDLSVYWYQQSLDQGLQFLIQYYNGEERAKGNILERFSAQQFPDLHSELNLSSLELGDSALYFCASSVEAGAFYEQYFGPGTRLTVT.

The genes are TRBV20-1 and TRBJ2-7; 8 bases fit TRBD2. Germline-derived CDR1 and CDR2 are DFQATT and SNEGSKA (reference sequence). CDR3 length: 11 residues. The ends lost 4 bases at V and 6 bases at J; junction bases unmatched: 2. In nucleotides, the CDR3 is TGCAGTGCTACGACTAGCGTCGAGCAGTACTTC. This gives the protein CSATTSVEQYF.

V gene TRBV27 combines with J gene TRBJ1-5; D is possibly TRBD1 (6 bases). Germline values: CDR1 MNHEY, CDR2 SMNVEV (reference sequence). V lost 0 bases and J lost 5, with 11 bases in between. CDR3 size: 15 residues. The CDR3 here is CASSLSSRGYQPQHF. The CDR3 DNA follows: TGTGCCAGCAGTTTATCGTCCAGGGGATATCAGCCCCAGCATTTT.

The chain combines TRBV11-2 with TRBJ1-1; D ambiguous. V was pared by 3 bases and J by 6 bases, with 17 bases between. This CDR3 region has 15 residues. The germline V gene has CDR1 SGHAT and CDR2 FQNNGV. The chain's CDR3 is CASSFTGNPVAEAFF. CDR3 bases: TGTGCCAGCAGCTTTACCGGGAACCCAGTCGCTGAAGCTTTCTTT.

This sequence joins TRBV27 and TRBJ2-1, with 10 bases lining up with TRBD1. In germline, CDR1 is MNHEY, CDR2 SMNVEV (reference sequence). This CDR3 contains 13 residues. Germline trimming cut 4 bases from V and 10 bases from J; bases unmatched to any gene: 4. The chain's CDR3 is CASSWGTGEEQFF. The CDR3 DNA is TGTGCCAGCAGTTGGGGGACAGGGGAAGAGCAGTTCTTC.

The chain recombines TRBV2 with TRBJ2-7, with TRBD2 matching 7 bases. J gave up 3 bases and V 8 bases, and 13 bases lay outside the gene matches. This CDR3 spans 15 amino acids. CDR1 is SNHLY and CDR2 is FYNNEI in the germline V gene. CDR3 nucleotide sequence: TGTGCCAGCGAGTCTGACGCTAGCGGAGACTACGAGCAGTACTTC. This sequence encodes CASESDASGDYEQYF.

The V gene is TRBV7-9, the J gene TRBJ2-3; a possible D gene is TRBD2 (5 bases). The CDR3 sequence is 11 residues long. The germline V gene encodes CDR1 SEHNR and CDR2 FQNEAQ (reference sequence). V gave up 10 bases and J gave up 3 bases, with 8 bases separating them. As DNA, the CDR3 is TGTGCCACCGAGGGTACAGATACGCAGTATTTT. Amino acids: CATEGTDTQYF.

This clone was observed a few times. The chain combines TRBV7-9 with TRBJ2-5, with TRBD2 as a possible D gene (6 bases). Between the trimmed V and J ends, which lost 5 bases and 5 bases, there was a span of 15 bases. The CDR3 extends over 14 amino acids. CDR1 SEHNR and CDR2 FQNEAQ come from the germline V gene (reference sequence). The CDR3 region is CASSKVPGEETQYF. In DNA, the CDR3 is TGTGCCAGCAGCAAAGTCCCGGGGGAGGAGACCCAGTACTTC. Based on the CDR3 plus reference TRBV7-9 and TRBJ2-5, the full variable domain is DTGVSQNPRHKITKRGQNVTFRCDPISEHNRLYWYRQTLGQGPEFLTYFQNEAQLEKSRLLSDRFSAERPKGSFSTLEIQRTEQGDSAMYLCASSKVPGEETQYFGPGTRLLVL.

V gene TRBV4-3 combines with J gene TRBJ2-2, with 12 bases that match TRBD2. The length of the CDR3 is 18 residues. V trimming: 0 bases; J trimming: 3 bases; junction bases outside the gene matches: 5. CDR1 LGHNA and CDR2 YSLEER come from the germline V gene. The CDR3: CASSQEALAGGYTGELFF. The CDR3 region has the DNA TGCGCCAGCAGCCAAGAGGCACTAGCGGGGGGATACACCGGGGAGCTGTTTTTT.

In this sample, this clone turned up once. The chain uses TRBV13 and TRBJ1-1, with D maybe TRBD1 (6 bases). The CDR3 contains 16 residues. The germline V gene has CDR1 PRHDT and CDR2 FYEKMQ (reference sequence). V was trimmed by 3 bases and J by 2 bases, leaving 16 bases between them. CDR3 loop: CASSLGGGGFNTEAFF. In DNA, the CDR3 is TGTGCCAGCAGCTTGGGAGGGGGTGGGTTTAACACTGAAGCTTTCTTT.

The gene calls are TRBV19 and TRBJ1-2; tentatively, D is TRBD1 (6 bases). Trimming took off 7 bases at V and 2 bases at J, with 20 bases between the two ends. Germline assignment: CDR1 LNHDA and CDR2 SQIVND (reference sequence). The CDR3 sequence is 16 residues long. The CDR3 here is CASMGPTGTGNYGYTF. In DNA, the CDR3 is TGTGCCAGTATGGGACCAACAGGGACGGGGAACTATGGCTACACCTTC.

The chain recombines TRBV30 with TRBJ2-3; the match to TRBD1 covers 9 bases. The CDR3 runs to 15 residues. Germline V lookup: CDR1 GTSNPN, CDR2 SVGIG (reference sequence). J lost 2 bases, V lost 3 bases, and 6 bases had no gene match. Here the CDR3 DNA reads TGTGCCTGGAGCGGGACAGGGCTACACACAGATACGCAGTATTTT. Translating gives CAWSGTGLHTDTQYF.

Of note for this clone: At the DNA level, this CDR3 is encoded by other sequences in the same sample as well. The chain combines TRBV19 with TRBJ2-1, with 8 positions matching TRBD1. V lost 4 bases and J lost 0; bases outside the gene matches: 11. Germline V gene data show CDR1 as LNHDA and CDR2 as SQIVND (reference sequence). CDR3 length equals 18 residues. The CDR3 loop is CASSTGQGAWSSYNEQFF. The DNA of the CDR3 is TGTGCCAGTAGTACCGGGCAGGGGGCGTGGAGCTCCTACAATGAGCAGTTCTTC.

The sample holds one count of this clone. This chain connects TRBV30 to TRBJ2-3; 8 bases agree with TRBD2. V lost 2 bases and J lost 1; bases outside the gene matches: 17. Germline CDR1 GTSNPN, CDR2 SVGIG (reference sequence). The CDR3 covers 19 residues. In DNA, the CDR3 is TGTGCCTGGAGTCTCACGGCCAGCGGGGGCCCTACTGGCACAGATACGCAGTATTTT. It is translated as CAWSLTASGGPTGTDTQYF.